This T cell receptor beta chain emerged from a study of spatial heterogeneity in lung cancer. Indicated time point: sample taken at primary tumor resection. Findings and limits, study-wide: Mutation tallies in tumors tracked expanded intratumoral alpha and beta TCR counts.

The CDR3 covers 13 residues. The V end lost 4 bases, the J end lost 3 bases, and 6 bases lay between the germline ends. CDR1 is LNHDA, CDR2 SQIVND, per germline (reference sequence). Within the sample, this clonotype is large (0.1 to 1%). Its antigen is unknown. TCRdb used MiXCR to reprocess the 5' RACE reads, holding one entry per CDR3 protein. There are under 1,000 distinct CDR3 sequences in the sample; 6.5% to 8.5% occur only once, and 15% lies in the top ten. Material: lung tumor tissue, obtained at surgery. This TCR was recovered from a male donor with early-stage non-small cell lung cancer. The chain recombines TRBV19 with TRBJ2-2; no reliable D call. CDR3 bases: TGTGCCAGTAGTAAAGGTGACACCGGGGAGCTGTTTTTT. As protein: CASSKGDTGELFF.